The next 8 T cell receptor beta chains were all read from a single sample in a study of control samples from healthy donors and cancer patients. Produced via immunoSEQ multiplex PCR; TCRdb's table is partial and in-frame only. The sample records 90,000 or so clones, around 87% being singletons. The sequenced sample was blood. These receptor sequences come from a woman in her forties or fifties in good health.

This clone was detected only a few times. This chain links TRBV5-1 with TRBJ1-5; tentatively, D is TRBD1 (6 bases). The germline V and J ends were trimmed by 4 bases and 2 bases, with 16 bases remaining between them. CDR3 size: 16 residues. Germline CDR1 reads SGHRS; CDR2 reads YFSETQ. Here the CDR3 reads CASSRAGGGGNQPQHF. DNA for the CDR3: TGCGCCAGCAGCCGGGCCGGGGGGGGCGGCAATCAGCCCCAGCATTTT.

Points on this clone: This CDR3 is also generated by other DNA sequences in the sample. The chain couples TRBV3-1 (or the pseudogene TRBV3-2) to TRBJ2-1; 7 bases match TRBD2. The germline CDR1 and CDR2 sequences are LGHDT and YNNKEL (reference sequence). This CDR3 spans 17 amino acids. V was clipped by 0 bases and J by 9 bases; unmatched bases: 14. For the CDR3, the DNA is TGTGCCAGCAGCCAAGAGCCCAGTGGGAGGGCCTTGCTTGAGCAGTTCTTC. Its protein product is CASSQEPSGRALLEQFF.

V and J are TRBV6-2 or TRBV6-3 and TRBJ1-1, with D unresolved. The germline V gene has CDR1 MNHEY and CDR2 SVGEGT. The V end was cut by 2 bases, the J end by 5 bases, with 18 bases between. The CDR3 contains 16 residues. CDR3 in DNA: TGTGCCAGCAGTTACCCACCACGGGCAGGCCAAACTGAAGCTTTCTTT. Encoded protein: CASSYPPRAGQTEAFF.

The rearrangement joins TRBV20-1 to TRBJ2-7; 10 nucleotides match TRBD2. The V gene's germline CDR1 is DFQATT and CDR2 SNEGSKA (reference sequence). Trimming removed 3 bases from V and 4 bases from J; junction bases left unmatched: 6. The CDR3 extends over 14 amino acids. CDR3 DNA: TGCAGTGCTAGTCTTAGCGGGAGGACGTACGAGCAGTACTTC. Amino acids: CSASLSGRTYEQYF.

The V and J genes are TRBV6-2 or TRBV6-3 and TRBJ2-1; a weak D match, TRBD2 (6 bases). CDR3 length: 15 residues. Trimming stripped 6 bases from V and 2 bases from J, with 14 bases between. Germline V gene data show CDR1 as MNHEY and CDR2 as SVGEGT. The DNA of the CDR3 is TGTGCCAGCAGCCAAACTAGCCCCCCCTACAATGAGCAGTTCTTC. The encoded protein is CASSQTSPPYNEQFF.

The chain combines TRBV7-2 with TRBJ1-3, with a weak D call TRBD1 (5 bases). CDR3 length: 14 amino acids. The germline CDR1 and CDR2 sequences are SGHTA and FQGNSA. Trimming stripped 8 bases from V and 0 bases from J, with 11 bases between. The CDR3: CASEDKRSGNTIYF. In DNA, the CDR3 is TGTGCCAGCGAGGACAAACGCTCTGGAAACACCATATATTTT.

The chain links TRBV18 to TRBJ1-3; D remains unclear. Trimming took off 2 bases at V and 1 base at J, with 3 bases between the two ends. This CDR3 comprises 13 residues. Germline assignment: CDR1 KGHSH and CDR2 LQKENI. The CDR3 is CASSPWSGNTIYF. The CDR3 region has the DNA TGTGCCAGCTCACCATGGTCTGGAAACACCATATATTTT.

This clone came up once. The chain has TRBV3-1 (or the pseudogene TRBV3-2) and TRBJ2-7; TRBD2 agrees at 12 bases. V was clipped by 4 bases and J by 2 bases; unmatched bases: 9. The CDR3 has 17 residues. Germline V CDR1 and CDR2: LGHDT, YNNKEL (reference sequence). The CDR3 bases are TGTGCCAGCAGCCGCGGGACTAGCGGGTCCCCGGCCTACGAGCAGTACTTC. Amino acids: CASSRGTSGSPAYEQYF.